This TCR beta chain derives from a study of vaccination and CD4 T cells after COVID-19. Background on the study: Sampling after COVID took place at a median of around 110 days (range 35 to 161) following diagnosis.

Stated treatment: approximately 9-day PBMC culture with coronavirus spike peptide pools or control peptides (ViraFEST assay). Negative selection isolated the CD4+ T cells once the cells had been cultured for around 11 days. In regard to this clonotype: No antigen is known for it.

Sequenced with the Oncomine TCR Beta short-read assay was DNA taken from cultured CD4+ T cells. TCRdb independently ran MiXCR on the PCR reads; one entry per CDR3 protein. The sample carries some 15,000 distinct CDR3 sequences, about 55% recorded once. The V gene's germline CDR1 is LNHDA and CDR2 SQIVND (reference sequence). With V trimmed by 5 bases and J by 5 bases, 14 bases remained unmatched. The CDR3 spans 17 residues. The source of this sequence is a human donor who had recovered from COVID-19. The chain employs TRBV19 and TRBJ1-5, with 8 positions matching TRBD1. The sample here was CD4+ T cells from blood, cultured in vitro, taken before SARS-CoV-2 vaccination. CDR3 residues: CASSQPRQGSIDQPQHF. The CDR3 DNA sequence: TGTGCCAGTAGTCAACCCCGACAGGGGAGCATTGATCAGCCCCAGCATTTT.